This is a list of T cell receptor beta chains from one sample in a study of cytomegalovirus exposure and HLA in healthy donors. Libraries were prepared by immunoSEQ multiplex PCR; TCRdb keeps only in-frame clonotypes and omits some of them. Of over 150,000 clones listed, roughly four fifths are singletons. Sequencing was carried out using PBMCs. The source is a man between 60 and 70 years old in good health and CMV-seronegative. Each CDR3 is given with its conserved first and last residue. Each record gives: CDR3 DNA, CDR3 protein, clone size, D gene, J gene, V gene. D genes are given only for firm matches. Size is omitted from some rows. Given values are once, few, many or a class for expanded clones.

CDR3 DNA: TGTGCCAGCAGCGCAGGACAGATGAACACTGAAGCTTTCTTT
CDR3 protein: CASSAGQMNTEAFF
clone size: NA
D gene: NA
J gene: TRBJ1-1
V gene: TRBV7-2

CDR3 DNA: TGTGCCAGCAGCTTAGAGGTGAACTCCGATACGCAGTATTTT
CDR3 protein: CASSLEVNSDTQYF
clone size: NA
D gene: NA
J gene: TRBJ2-3
V gene: TRBV7-3

CDR3 DNA: TGTGCCAGCAGCTTAGAGACTAGCGTGGTCTACGAGCAGTACTTC
CDR3 protein: CASSLETSVVYEQYF
clone size: NA
D gene: TRBD2
J gene: TRBJ2-7
V gene: TRBV7-2

CDR3 DNA: TGTGCCAGTAGTCTATCAGGGCGCGAGCAGTACTTC
CDR3 protein: CASSLSGREQYF
clone size: NA
D gene: NA
J gene: TRBJ2-7
V gene: TRBV19

CDR3 DNA: TGTGCCAGCAGCTTATTTGGGCAGGTTGAAAAACTGTTTTTT
CDR3 protein: CASSLFGQVEKLFF
clone size: NA
D gene: NA
J gene: TRBJ1-4
V gene: TRBV7-9

CDR3 DNA: TGTGCCAGCAGCCCGTCCCTTGTGCGAGCTAACTATGGCTACACCTTC
CDR3 protein: CASSPSLVRANYGYTF
clone size: few
D gene: NA
J gene: TRBJ1-2
V gene: TRBV5-4

CDR3 DNA: TGCGCCAACAGCTTGGGCGGGAGAAGCGCCTACGAGCAGTACTTC
CDR3 protein: CANSLGGRSAYEQYF
clone size: NA
D gene: TRBD2
J gene: TRBJ2-7
V gene: TRBV5-1

CDR3 DNA: TGTGCCAGAGTGACAGGGAGTGGGGAGCAGTACTTC
CDR3 protein: CARVTGSGEQYF
clone size: NA
D gene: TRBD1
J gene: TRBJ2-7
V gene: TRBV6-4

CDR3 DNA: TGTGCCAGCATGGGACTAGCGGGGGGATCTGAGTATTTT
CDR3 protein: CASMGLAGGSEYF
clone size: NA
D gene: TRBD2
J gene: TRBJ2-3
V gene: TRBV2

CDR3 DNA: TGTGCCAGCAGTCCGTACAATGAGCAGTTCTTC
CDR3 protein: CASSPYNEQFF
clone size: NA
D gene: NA
J gene: TRBJ2-1
V gene: TRBV6-6

CDR3 DNA: TGCGCCAGCAGTCCCCGAGGACTAGCGCAGGTCCCGGGGCAGTTCTTC
CDR3 protein: CASSPRGLAQVPGQFF
clone size: once
D gene: TRBD2
J gene: TRBJ2-1
V gene: TRBV4-1

CDR3 DNA: TGTGCCAGCAGCAAAGTAAAGGACAGTGAGCATACGCAGTATTTT
CDR3 protein: CASSKVKDSEHTQYF
clone size: NA
D gene: NA
J gene: TRBJ2-3
V gene: TRBV21-1

CDR3 DNA: TGTGCCAGCAGCCGACAGGGGGCTGGGAGGTCCTATAATTCACCCCTCCACTTT
CDR3 protein: CASSRQGAGRSYNSPLHF
clone size: NA
D gene: TRBD1
J gene: TRBJ1-6
V gene: TRBV7-2

CDR3 DNA: TGTGCCAGCGCCCCTGAGGGTAACACTGAAGCTTTCTTT
CDR3 protein: CASAPEGNTEAFF
clone size: once
D gene: NA
J gene: TRBJ1-1
V gene: TRBV7-9

CDR3 DNA: TGTGCCAGCAGCAGGGACAGGGGGGACTCCTACGAGCAGTACTTC
CDR3 protein: CASSRDRGDSYEQYF
clone size: NA
D gene: TRBD1
J gene: TRBJ2-7
V gene: TRBV5-4

CDR3 DNA: TGTGCCAGCAGCCCTTTACAGGGAATCTCCTACGAGCAGTACTTC
CDR3 protein: CASSPLQGISYEQYF
clone size: NA
D gene: NA
J gene: TRBJ2-7
V gene: TRBV14

CDR3 DNA: TGTGCCAGCAGTTTATACGGAGTCTACGAGCAGTACTTC
CDR3 protein: CASSLYGVYEQYF
clone size: NA
D gene: NA
J gene: TRBJ2-7
V gene: TRBV27

CDR3 DNA: TGTGCCAGCAGAGGGTCCGCGGGGGCCAATGAGCAGTTCTTC
CDR3 protein: CASRGSAGANEQFF
clone size: NA
D gene: NA
J gene: TRBJ2-1
V gene: TRBV28

CDR3 DNA: TGTGCCAGTAGTAGAGGGGGGGGACCTCTGAACACTGAAGCTTTCTTT
CDR3 protein: CASSRGGGPLNTEAFF
clone size: NA
D gene: NA
J gene: TRBJ1-1
V gene: TRBV19

CDR3 DNA: TGTGCCAGCAGAGTACAGGGGAGAGGGGACTATGGCTACACCTTC
CDR3 protein: CASRVQGRGDYGYTF
clone size: few
D gene: TRBD1
J gene: TRBJ1-2
V gene: TRBV6-1

CDR3 DNA: TGTGCCAGCAGTGAAGCTTGGACATACTCCTACGAGCAGTACTTC
CDR3 protein: CASSEAWTYSYEQYF
clone size: NA
D gene: NA
J gene: TRBJ2-7
V gene: TRBV6-1

CDR3 DNA: TGTGCCAGCAGCTTGGGTCCTGAAAGGGGTGGAGACATTCAGTACTTC
CDR3 protein: CASSLGPERGGDIQYF
clone size: NA
D gene: NA
J gene: TRBJ2-4
V gene: TRBV5-6

CDR3 DNA: TGTGCCACCAGCAAGGGACTAGCGGCTTCCTACGAGCAGTACTTC
CDR3 protein: CATSKGLAASYEQYF
clone size: NA
D gene: TRBD2
J gene: TRBJ2-7
V gene: TRBV15

CDR3 DNA: TGCAGCGTTGATCGACAGGGGAAAGAGACCCAGTACTTC
CDR3 protein: CSVDRQGKETQYF
clone size: NA
D gene: TRBD1
J gene: TRBJ2-5
V gene: TRBV29-1

CDR3 DNA: TGTGCCAGCTCACCTTATACTAGCAGGGCGTTCGACGGGGAGCTGTTTTTT
CDR3 protein: CASSPYTSRAFDGELFF
clone size: NA
D gene: NA
J gene: TRBJ2-2
V gene: TRBV18

CDR3 DNA: TGTGCCAGCAGCCCAGTTTTGGCAGCAACTAATGAAAAACTGTTTTTT
CDR3 protein: CASSPVLAATNEKLFF
clone size: NA
D gene: NA
J gene: TRBJ1-4
V gene: TRBV7-2

CDR3 DNA: TGTGCCAGCAGTGACAGGGGTTTTACCACTGAAGCTTTCTTT
CDR3 protein: CASSDRGFTTEAFF
clone size: many
D gene: NA
J gene: TRBJ1-1
V gene: TRBV2

CDR3 DNA: TGTGCCAGCAGCCCGGGACTAGCGGGGAAGGACGGGGAGCTGTTTTTT
CDR3 protein: CASSPGLAGKDGELFF
clone size: NA
D gene: TRBD2
J gene: TRBJ2-2
V gene: TRBV7-3

CDR3 DNA: TGTGCCAGCAGCTTAGGGGGACTTAGCAATCAGCCCCAGCATTTT
CDR3 protein: CASSLGGLSNQPQHF
clone size: NA
D gene: NA
J gene: TRBJ1-5
V gene: TRBV7-2

CDR3 DNA: TGCGCCCGCAGCCAAGGGGTGCGACTCCTCTCCTACGAGCAGTACTTC
CDR3 protein: CARSQGVRLLSYEQYF
clone size: NA
D gene: NA
J gene: TRBJ2-7
V gene: TRBV4-1

CDR3 DNA: TGTGCCAGCAGAGCACTTGATCAGCCCCAGCATTTT
CDR3 protein: CASRALDQPQHF
clone size: NA
D gene: NA
J gene: TRBJ1-5
V gene: TRBV2

CDR3 DNA: TGTGCCAGCAGTTTCGACAGGAGCTCTGGAAACACCATATATTTT
CDR3 protein: CASSFDRSSGNTIYF
clone size: NA
D gene: NA
J gene: TRBJ1-3
V gene: TRBV28

CDR3 DNA: TGTGCCAGCACCACGACAGGAACCAATCAGCCCCAGCATTTT
CDR3 protein: CASTTTGTNQPQHF
clone size: few
D gene: NA
J gene: TRBJ1-5
V gene: TRBV28

CDR3 DNA: TGTGCCAGCATCCGCCGAGGGGAGACCCAGTACTTC
CDR3 protein: CASIRRGETQYF
clone size: few
D gene: NA
J gene: TRBJ2-5
V gene: TRBV2

CDR3 DNA: TGTGCCAGCAGCCACGACGGCGGGCAGTACTTC
CDR3 protein: CASSHDGGQYF
clone size: NA
D gene: NA
J gene: TRBJ2-7
V gene: TRBV2

CDR3 DNA: TGTGCCAGCAGCTTGGATTTCGGAGATACGCAGTATTTT
CDR3 protein: CASSLDFGDTQYF
clone size: once
D gene: NA
J gene: TRBJ2-3
V gene: TRBV5-4

CDR3 DNA: TGTGCCAGCAGCTTGGGGACAGCGGGGACTGAAGCTTTCTTT
CDR3 protein: CASSLGTAGTEAFF
clone size: NA
D gene: NA
J gene: TRBJ1-1
V gene: TRBV5-4

CDR3 DNA: TGTGCCAGCGTAATAGCGGGGGGCACCGGGGAGCTGTTTTTT
CDR3 protein: CASVIAGGTGELFF
clone size: NA
D gene: TRBD2
J gene: TRBJ2-2
V gene: TRBV28

CDR3 DNA: TGTGCCAGCAGTTTCTCTAGCTCTGGGGCCAACGTCCTGACTTTC
CDR3 protein: CASSFSSSGANVLTF
clone size: NA
D gene: NA
J gene: TRBJ2-6
V gene: TRBV6-6

CDR3 DNA: TGTGCCAGTAGTTGGGGCGGTTACAATGAGCAGTTCTTC
CDR3 protein: CASSWGGYNEQFF
clone size: NA
D gene: NA
J gene: TRBJ2-1
V gene: TRBV19

CDR3 DNA: TGTGCCAGCAGCTTTGCGGGAGAGGGGGATACGCAGTATTTT
CDR3 protein: CASSFAGEGDTQYF
clone size: once
D gene: TRBD2
J gene: TRBJ2-3
V gene: TRBV5-4

CDR3 DNA: TGTGCCAGCTCACCAGGACAGGGGGCCAAAAACATTCAGTACTTC
CDR3 protein: CASSPGQGAKNIQYF
clone size: NA
D gene: TRBD1
J gene: TRBJ2-4
V gene: TRBV18

CDR3 DNA: TGTGCCAGCAGTGTGGGTCTGGCAGGGGGTAACGAAAAACTGTTTTTT
CDR3 protein: CASSVGLAGGNEKLFF
clone size: NA
D gene: TRBD1
J gene: TRBJ1-4
V gene: TRBV2